The sequence of this T cell receptor beta chain was determined in a study of T cell responses to AZD1222 COVID-19 vaccine. Generated by immunoSEQ multiplex PCR, the TCRdb table keeps only in-frame clones and is missing some. The sample consists of about 39,000 clones, over 75% of them appearing once. Trimming left V 2 bases short and J 4 bases short, with 11 bases between. This CDR3 comprises 14 residues. Looked up from germline, CDR1 is LNHDA and CDR2 is SQIVND (reference sequence). This clone was seen a single time. Its antigen remains unknown. Study results and limitations: Following two doses of AZD1222, Spike-specific TCR breadth and depth rose.

V and J are TRBV19 and TRBJ1-1; tentatively, D is TRBD1 (6 bases). The TCR sequence derives from an adult who received the MenACWY meningococcal vaccine as a control. Sequenced material: peripheral blood, taken 28 days after the second dose of the MenACWY control vaccine. The CDR3 DNA reads as TGTGCCAGTAGTATATCGCGAGGGGGCACTGAAGCTTTCTTT. It translates to CASSISRGGTEAFF.